Following are 23 T cell receptor beta chains from one sample sequenced in a study of long-term antiretroviral therapy in people with HIV (dated by TCRdb to between 2021 and 2022). The immunoSEQ hsTCRB v3.0 assay was used at survey level resolution for TRB variable region sequencing. TCRdb limited this immuneACCESS table to in-frame rearrangements with V and J called. A share of clones is missing; checked studies link under half to unresolved V genes, and the rest is unexplained. The sample yields tens of thousands of clones; around 94% were counted once. The top ten hold roughly 3.9% of the sample. This sample comprised unsorted PBMCs, obtained 4.1 years after starting antiretroviral therapy. The origin of the receptors is a woman between 50 and 59 years old with HIV.

The rearrangement links TRBV6-6 to TRBJ2-1; possible D gene TRBD1, 7 bases. The CDR3 loop spans 15 amino acids. Looked up from germline, CDR1 is MNHNY and CDR2 is SVGAGI (reference sequence). V shed 6 bases and J shed 4 bases, with 16 bases lying between them. The CDR3 nucleotides read TGTGCCAGCAGCTCCGCGGGACAGCTTTACAATGAGCAGTTCTTC. Residues: CASSSAGQLYNEQFF.

This clone was recorded a few times. The chain couples TRBV10-1 to TRBJ2-7, with 7 positions matching TRBD1. This CDR3 contains 15 residues. V lost 10 bases, J lost 0 bases, and 12 bases stayed unmatched. Looked up from germline, CDR1 is WNHNN and CDR2 is SYGVQD (reference sequence). The CDR3 nucleotides are TGCGCCAACCCCCCCGGACAGGTGGACTCCTACGAGCAGTACTTC. Protein sequence: CANPPGQVDSYEQYF.

This chain connects TRBV18 to TRBJ1-1; no firm D call. The V end was cut by 2 bases, the J end by 5 bases, with 18 bases between. This CDR3 is built from 16 residues. Germline V gene sequence: CDR1 KGHSH, CDR2 LQKENI. In nucleotides, the CDR3 is TGTGCCAGCTCACCATCCGCGGACCCTCGAGGTACTGAAGCTTTCTTT. This encodes CASSPSADPRGTEAFF.

The chain uses TRBV7-8 and TRBJ2-7; 7 positions agree with TRBD1. The V segment lost 2 bases and the J segment 2 bases; nucleotides outside the gene matches: 12. CDR1 is SGHVS, CDR2 FQNEAQ, per germline. The length of the CDR3 is 17 residues. The CDR3 region is CASSLKPRQGFTYEQYF. The CDR3 region has the DNA TGTGCCAGCAGCTTAAAACCCCGACAGGGATTCACCTACGAGCAGTACTTC. Using reference TRBV7-8 and TRBJ2-7 for the parts outside the CDR3, the full variable domain is GAGVSQSPRYKVAKRGQDVALRCDPISGHVSLFWYQQALGQGPEFLTYFQNEAQLDKSGLPSDRFFAERPEGSVSTLKIQRTQQEDSAVYLCASSLKPRQGFTYEQYFGPGTRLTVT.

This chain links TRBV7-9 with TRBJ2-3, with 11 bases lining up with TRBD2. Germline V gene lookup returns CDR1 SEHNR and CDR2 FQNEAQ (reference sequence). The V gene end was trimmed by 3 bases and the J gene end by 6 bases; junction bases not matched to a gene: 11. This CDR3 is built from 17 residues. Written as DNA, the CDR3 is TGTGCCAGCAGCTTCCCCGATAGCGGGGGGGCCCGGGATACGCAGTATTTT. It translates to CASSFPDSGGARDTQYF. The complete variable domain, with remaining parts taken from reference TRBV7-9 and TRBJ2-3, reads DTGVSQNPRHKITKRGQNVTFRCDPISEHNRLYWYRQTLGQGPEFLTYFQNEAQLEKSRLLSDRFSAERPKGSFSTLEIQRTEQGDSAMYLCASSFPDSGGARDTQYFGPGTRLTVL.

This clone was seen once. The chain combines TRBV7-3 with TRBJ1-6; 7 bases align to TRBD1. There are 14 residues in the CDR3. The J segment lost 6 bases and the V segment lost 5 bases, leaving 4 bases of the junction unmatched. Germline assignment: CDR1 SGHTA and CDR2 FQGTGA. The CDR3 region is CASSRDRANSPLHF. In nucleotides, the CDR3 is TGTGCCAGCAGCCGTGACAGGGCTAATTCACCCCTCCACTTT.

This clone appeared a single time. V is TRBV6-6 and J is TRBJ1-1; D is undetermined. With 6 bases removed from V and 6 bases from J, the gap between germline ends came to 8 bases. Germline V gives CDR1 MNHNY, CDR2 SVGAGI (reference sequence). The length of the CDR3 is 11 residues. CDR3 region: CASSITAEAFF. The CDR3 bases are TGTGCCAGCAGCATAACCGCTGAAGCTTTCTTT.

This sequence joins TRBV11-3 and TRBJ2-5, with D possibly matching TRBD2 (7 bases). V was shortened by 10 bases and J by 5 bases, with 17 bases between the two germline ends. CDR3 length: 13 residues. Germline V CDR1 and CDR2: SGHNT, YENEEA. As DNA, the CDR3 is TGTGCCAACGCTCCGGGGGGCCGGGAGACCCAGTACTTC. Its translation is CANAPGGRETQYF.

This chain uses TRBV21-1 with TRBJ1-6; the DNA was not used to check the table's D call, TRBD1. TRBV21-1 represents a pseudogene. CDR3 size: 15 residues. Here the CDR3 reads CASNSGTGVNSPLHF. CDR3 bases: TGTGCCAGCAACTCCGGGACAGGGGTTAATTCACCCCTCCACTTT.

This clone was detected only once. The chain has TRBV5-1 and TRBJ2-7, with TRBD2 matching over 12 bases. The CDR3 length is 18 residues. Germline CDR1 and CDR2: SGHRS and YFSETQ. V was pared by 0 bases and J by 1 base, with 8 bases of the junction left unmatched. CDR3 residues: CASSLAGLAGGLSYEQYF. The DNA of the CDR3 is TGCGCCAGCAGCTTGGCCGGGCTAGCGGGGGGGCTTTCCTACGAGCAGTACTTC.

This clone was detected once. The chain carries TRBV5-6 and TRBJ1-5; weak D call: TRBD1 (5 bases). CDR3 length: 14 amino acids. Germline assignment: CDR1 SGHDT and CDR2 YYEEEE. Trimming cost V 0 bases and J 3 bases, with 7 bases left between them. The DNA for the CDR3 is TGTGCCAGCAGCTTGGGGACATACAATCAGCCCCAGCATTTT. Residues: CASSLGTYNQPQHF.

The chain employs TRBV2 and TRBJ2-7; tentative D call: TRBD1 (5 bases). The CDR3 length is 12 residues. V was clipped by 7 bases and J by 3 bases, with 10 bases between them. CDR1 is SNHLY, CDR2 FYNNEI, per germline. The CDR3 region has the DNA TGTGCCAGCACTCAGGGTAACTACGAGCAGTACTTC. Amino acids: CASTQGNYEQYF.

The chain joins TRBV19 to TRBJ1-1, with no clear D. The CDR3 extends over 15 amino acids. The germline V gene has CDR1 LNHDA and CDR2 SQIVND (reference sequence). The V end lost 1 base, the J end lost 6 bases, and 15 bases lay between the germline ends. CDR3 amino acids: CASSIVPSPVSEAFF. CDR3 DNA sequence: TGTGCCAGTAGTATAGTCCCGAGCCCAGTTTCTGAAGCTTTCTTT.

The genes are TRBV7-9 and TRBJ2-7, with TRBD2 matching 11 bases. Losses at the gene ends were 5 bases for V and 1 base for J; bases not matched to a gene: 4. This CDR3 has 15 residues. The germline V gene has CDR1 SEHNR and CDR2 FQNEAQ (reference sequence). This CDR3 reads CASSTLAGGSYEQYF. As DNA, the CDR3 is TGTGCCAGCAGCACATTAGCGGGGGGGTCCTACGAGCAGTACTTC.

This chain links TRBV5-1 with TRBJ2-5; D is uncertain. Germline assignment: CDR1 SGHRS and CDR2 YFSETQ. V shed 0 bases and J shed 1 base, with 4 bases lying between them. The CDR3 sequence is 13 residues long. The CDR3 sequence is CASSLASQETQYF. CDR3 coding DNA: TGCGCCAGCAGCTTGGCCAGCCAAGAGACCCAGTACTTC. Drawing the rest from reference TRBV5-1 and TRBJ2-5, the complete variable domain is KAGVTQTPRYLIKTRGQQVTLSCSPISGHRSVSWYQQTPGQGLQFLFEYFSETQRNKGNFPGRFSGRQFSNSRSEMNVSTLELGDSALYLCASSLASQETQYFGPGTRLLVL.

J is TRBJ1-1 and V is TRBV6-5; no reliable D call. CDR1 and CDR2 (germline): MNHEY, SVGAGI. The CDR3 consists of 15 residues. V lost 7 bases and J lost 0, with 15 bases in between. The CDR3 here is CASKDKGGMNTEAFF. The CDR3 DNA is TGTGCCAGCAAAGATAAGGGAGGGATGAACACTGAAGCTTTCTTT.

This chain connects TRBV25-1 to TRBJ1-4; no clear D gene. The V end was cut by 4 bases, the J end by 8 bases, with 11 bases between. CDR3 length: 13 amino acids. Germline V gives CDR1 MGHDK, CDR2 SYGVNS. CDR3 sequence: CASSGQPLEKLFF. The CDR3 coding sequence is TGTGCCAGCAGTGGACAACCGCTGGAAAAACTGTTTTTT.

This clone was counted between two and nine times. This sequence joins TRBV12-5 and TRBJ1-2; D might be TRBD1 (6 bases). V was clipped by 5 bases and J by 5 bases, with 15 bases between them. CDR3 length: 14 amino acids. The germline CDR1 and CDR2 sequences are LGHNT and FRNRAP. In DNA, the CDR3 is TGTGCTAGTGGTGGGACAACCCCAGGGTATGGCTACACCTTC. It translates to CASGGTTPGYGYTF.

V and J are TRBV5-4 and TRBJ2-5; TRBD2 matches at 10 bases. V trimming: 0 bases; J trimming: 4 bases; junction bases outside the gene matches: 6. CDR1 is SGHNT, CDR2 YYREEE, per germline (reference sequence). The CDR3 length is 16 residues. The CDR3 nucleotides read TGTGCCAGCAGCTTGGTGAAGCGGGGGGGCGGAGAGACCCAGTACTTC. Translation gives CASSLVKRGGGETQYF.

The chain employs TRBV7-9 and TRBJ2-5, with D possibly being TRBD2 (5 bases). The CDR3 has 13 residues. CDR1 is SEHNR, CDR2 FQNEAQ, per germline (reference sequence). V shed 7 bases and J shed 1 base, with 10 bases lying between them. CDR3 DNA: TGTGCCAGCACCTCGGGATCCCAAGAGACCCAGTACTTC. Its protein is CASTSGSQETQYF.

The chain has TRBV7-2 and TRBJ2-1; TRBD2 agrees at 11 bases. The ends lost 5 bases at V and 0 bases at J; junction bases unmatched: 12. The CDR3 has 19 residues. Per the germline V gene, CDR1 is SGHTA and CDR2 is FQGNSA. CDR3 coding DNA: TGTGCCAGCAGCCCTAGCGGGGGGTCTTCGCCCGCCTCCTACAATGAGCAGTTCTTC. Residues: CASSPSGGSSPASYNEQFF.

V usage is TRBV5-4 and J usage is TRBJ2-3, with D perhaps matching TRBD1 or TRBD2 (6 bases each). The CDR3 is 16 amino acids. V was shortened by 0 bases and J by 0 bases, with 11 bases between the two germline ends. Germline V gene data show CDR1 as SGHNT and CDR2 as YYREEE (reference sequence). CDR3 in DNA: TGTGCCAGCAGCTTGGTAGGGGGGCTCAGCACAGATACGCAGTATTTT. This codes for CASSLVGGLSTDTQYF.

The chain carries TRBV4-1 and TRBJ1-4; D is ambiguous. The CDR3 runs 14 residues. CDR1 is MGHRA, CDR2 YSYEKL, per germline. Trimming removed 1 base from V and 7 bases from J, with 10 bases in between. Written as DNA, the CDR3 is TGCGCCAGCAGCCAAGGGGGTCTAGGTGAAAAACTGTTTTTT. Translated: CASSQGGLGEKLFF.